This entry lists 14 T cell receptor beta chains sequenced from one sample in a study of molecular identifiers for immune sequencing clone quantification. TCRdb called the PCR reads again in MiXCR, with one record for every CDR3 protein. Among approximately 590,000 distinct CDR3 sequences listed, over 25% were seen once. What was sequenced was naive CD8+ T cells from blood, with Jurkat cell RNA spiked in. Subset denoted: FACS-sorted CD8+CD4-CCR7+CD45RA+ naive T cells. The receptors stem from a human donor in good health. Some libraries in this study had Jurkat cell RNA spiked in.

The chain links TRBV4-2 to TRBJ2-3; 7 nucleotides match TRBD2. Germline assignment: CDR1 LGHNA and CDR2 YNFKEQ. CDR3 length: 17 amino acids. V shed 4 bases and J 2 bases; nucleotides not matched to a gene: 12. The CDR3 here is CASSLGTIYRYTDTQYF. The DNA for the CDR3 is TGTGCCAGCAGCCTCGGGACTATCTATAGATACACAGATACGCAGTATTTT.

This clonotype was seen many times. The CDR3 bases are TGCGCCAGCAGCTTGCAGGAGAATTCACCCCTCCACTTT. This codes for CASSLQENSPLHF. V is TRBV5-1 and J is TRBJ1-6, with no clear D. V lost 1 base and J lost 7, with 6 bases in between. This CDR3 contains 13 residues. Germline V gene data show CDR1 as SGHRS and CDR2 as YFSETQ.

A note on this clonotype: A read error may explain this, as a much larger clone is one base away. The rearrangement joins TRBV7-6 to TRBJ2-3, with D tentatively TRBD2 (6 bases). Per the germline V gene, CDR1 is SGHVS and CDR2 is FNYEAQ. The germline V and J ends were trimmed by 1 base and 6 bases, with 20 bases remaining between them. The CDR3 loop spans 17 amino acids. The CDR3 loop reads CASSLEWSGALEDTQYF. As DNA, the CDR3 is TGTGCCAGCAGCTTAGAGTGGTCGGGAGCGCTTGAGGATACGCAGTATTTT.

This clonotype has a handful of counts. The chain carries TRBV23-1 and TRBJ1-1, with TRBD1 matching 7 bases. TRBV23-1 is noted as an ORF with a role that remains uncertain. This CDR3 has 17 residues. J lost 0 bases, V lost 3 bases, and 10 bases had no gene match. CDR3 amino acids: CASSHATQTGLNTEAFF. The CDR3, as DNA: TGCGCCAGCAGTCACGCAACGCAGACAGGGCTGAACACTGAAGCTTTCTTT.

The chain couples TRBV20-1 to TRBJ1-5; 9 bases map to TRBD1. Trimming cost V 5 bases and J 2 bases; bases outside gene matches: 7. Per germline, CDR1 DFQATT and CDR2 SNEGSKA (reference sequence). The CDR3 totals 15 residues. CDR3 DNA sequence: TGCAGTGCTGCGGCGGACAGGGGAGGCAATCAGCCCCAGCATTTT. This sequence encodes CSAAADRGGNQPQHF.

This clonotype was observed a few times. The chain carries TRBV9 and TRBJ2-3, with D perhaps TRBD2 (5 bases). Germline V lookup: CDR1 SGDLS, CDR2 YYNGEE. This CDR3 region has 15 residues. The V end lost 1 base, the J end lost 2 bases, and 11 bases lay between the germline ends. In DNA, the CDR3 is TGTGCCAGCAGCGTATACGGGGTAGACACAGATACGCAGTATTTT. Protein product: CASSVYGVDTDTQYF.

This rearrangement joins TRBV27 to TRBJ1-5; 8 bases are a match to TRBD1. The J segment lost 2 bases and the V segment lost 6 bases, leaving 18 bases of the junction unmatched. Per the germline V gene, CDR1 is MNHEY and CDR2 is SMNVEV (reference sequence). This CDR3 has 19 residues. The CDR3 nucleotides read TGTGCCAGCAGCCTCTCCCCAGGGGGCCCGCGGGATGGCAATCAGCCCCAGCATTTT. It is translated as CASSLSPGGPRDGNQPQHF.

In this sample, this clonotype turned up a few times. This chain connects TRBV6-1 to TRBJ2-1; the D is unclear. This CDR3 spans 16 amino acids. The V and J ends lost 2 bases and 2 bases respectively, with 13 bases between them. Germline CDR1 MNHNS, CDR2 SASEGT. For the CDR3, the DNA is TGTGCCAGCAGTGAATCCCGACTTTCTACCTACAATGAGCAGTTCTTC. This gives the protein CASSESRLSTYNEQFF.

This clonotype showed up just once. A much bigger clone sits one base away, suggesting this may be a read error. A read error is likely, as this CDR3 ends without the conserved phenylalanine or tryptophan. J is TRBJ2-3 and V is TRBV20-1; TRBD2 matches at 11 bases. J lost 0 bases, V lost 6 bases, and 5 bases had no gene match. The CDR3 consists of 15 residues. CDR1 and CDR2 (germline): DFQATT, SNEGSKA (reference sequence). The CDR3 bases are TGCAGTGCAGGACTAGCGGGTGTTAGCACAGATACGCAGTATTCT. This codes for CSAGLAGVSTDTQYS.

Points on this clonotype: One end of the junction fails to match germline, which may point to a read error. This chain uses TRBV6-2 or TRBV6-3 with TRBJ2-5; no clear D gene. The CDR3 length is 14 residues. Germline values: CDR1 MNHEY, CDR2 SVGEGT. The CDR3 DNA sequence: TGTGCCAGCAGTTACACGGAGTACCAAGAGCCCCAGTACTTC. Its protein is CASSYTEYQEPQYF.

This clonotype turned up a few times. CDR3 sequence: CSARDQGVEQYF. CDR3 coding DNA: TGCAGTGCTAGAGATCAGGGTGTCGAGCAGTACTTC. J is TRBJ2-7 and V is TRBV20-1, with D perhaps TRBD1 (5 bases). The V and J ends lost 0 bases and 6 bases respectively, with 9 bases between them. Germline assignment: CDR1 DFQATT and CDR2 SNEGSKA (reference sequence). The CDR3 loop spans 12 amino acids.

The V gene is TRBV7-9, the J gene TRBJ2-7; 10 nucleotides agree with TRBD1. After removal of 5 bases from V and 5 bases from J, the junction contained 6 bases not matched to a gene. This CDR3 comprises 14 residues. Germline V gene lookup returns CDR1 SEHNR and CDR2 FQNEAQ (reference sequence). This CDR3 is CASSPGQGWDEQYF. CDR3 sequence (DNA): TGTGCCAGCAGCCCGGGACAGGGGTGGGACGAGCAGTACTTC.

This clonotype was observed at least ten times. The CDR3 is CASSYGRRPDTQYF. The DNA of the CDR3 is TGTGCCAGCAGTTACGGTCGTCGGCCAGATACGCAGTATTTT. The chain carries TRBV6-5 and TRBJ2-3; D not resolved. This CDR3 region has 14 residues. Germline CDR1 reads MNHEY; CDR2 reads SVGAGI. The germline V and J ends were trimmed by 2 bases and 4 bases, with 10 bases remaining between them.

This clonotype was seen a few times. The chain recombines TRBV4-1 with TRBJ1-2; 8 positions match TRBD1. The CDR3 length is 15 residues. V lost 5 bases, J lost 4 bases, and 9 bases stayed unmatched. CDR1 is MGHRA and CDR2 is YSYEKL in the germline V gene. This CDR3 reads CASSLTTGGSYGYTF. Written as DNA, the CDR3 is TGCGCCAGCAGCTTAACAACAGGGGGAAGCTATGGCTACACCTTC.